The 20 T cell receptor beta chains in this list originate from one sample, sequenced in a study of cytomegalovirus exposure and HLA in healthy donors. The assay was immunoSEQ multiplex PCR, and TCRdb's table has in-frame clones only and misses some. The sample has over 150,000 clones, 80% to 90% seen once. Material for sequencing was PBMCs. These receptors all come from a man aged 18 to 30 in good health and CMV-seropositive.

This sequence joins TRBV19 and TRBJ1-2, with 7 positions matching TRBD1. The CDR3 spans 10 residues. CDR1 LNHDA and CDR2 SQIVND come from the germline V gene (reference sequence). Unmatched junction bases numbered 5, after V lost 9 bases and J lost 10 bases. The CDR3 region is CASRQGDYTF. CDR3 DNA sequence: TGTGCCAGCAGACAGGGTGACTACACCTTC.

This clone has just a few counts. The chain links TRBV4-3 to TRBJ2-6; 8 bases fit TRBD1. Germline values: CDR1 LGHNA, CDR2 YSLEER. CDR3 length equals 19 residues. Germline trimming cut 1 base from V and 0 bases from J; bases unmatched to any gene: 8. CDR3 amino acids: CASSQVGAGGPSGANVLTF. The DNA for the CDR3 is TGCGCCAGCAGCCAAGTCGGGGCAGGGGGCCCCTCTGGGGCCAACGTCCTGACTTTC.

The CDR3 DNA is TGCGCCAGCAGCCCGTCAGGGCCTACTAATGAAAAACTGTTTTTT. Amino acid sequence: CASSPSGPTNEKLFF. The chain recombines TRBV5-1 with TRBJ1-4; maybe TRBD1 (5 bases). Germline V gene data show CDR1 as SGHRS and CDR2 as YFSETQ. V was clipped by 4 bases and J by 2 bases, with 12 bases between them. CDR3 length: 15 residues.

CDR3 coding DNA: TGTGCCAGCAGCTCGATCTATACAGATACGCAGTATTTT. As protein: CASSSIYTDTQYF. V is TRBV7-3 and J is TRBJ2-3; no clear D gene. The CDR3 covers 13 residues. Germline lookup yields CDR1 SGHTA and CDR2 FQGTGA. V lost 4 bases and J lost 3, with 8 bases in between.

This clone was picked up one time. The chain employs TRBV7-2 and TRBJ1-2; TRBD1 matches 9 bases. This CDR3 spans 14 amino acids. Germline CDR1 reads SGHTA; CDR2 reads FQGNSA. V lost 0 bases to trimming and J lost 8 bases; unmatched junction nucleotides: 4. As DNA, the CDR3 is TGTGCCAGCAGCTTAGCCGGACAGGGGTCCGGCTACACCTTC. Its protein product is CASSLAGQGSGYTF. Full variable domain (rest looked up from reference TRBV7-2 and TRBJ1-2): GAGVSQSPSNKVTEKGKDVELRCDPISGHTALYWYRQSLGQGLEFLIYFQGNSAPDKSGLPSDRFSAERTGGSVSTLTIQRTQQEDSAVYLCASSLAGQGSGYTFGSGTRLTVV.

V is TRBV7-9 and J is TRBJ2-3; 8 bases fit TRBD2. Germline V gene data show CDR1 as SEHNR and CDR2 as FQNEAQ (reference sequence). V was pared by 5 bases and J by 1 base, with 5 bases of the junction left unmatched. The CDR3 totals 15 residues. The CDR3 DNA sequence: TGTGCCAGCAGCCCTGGGGGACTAGGCACAGATACGCAGTATTTT. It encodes CASSPGGLGTDTQYF.

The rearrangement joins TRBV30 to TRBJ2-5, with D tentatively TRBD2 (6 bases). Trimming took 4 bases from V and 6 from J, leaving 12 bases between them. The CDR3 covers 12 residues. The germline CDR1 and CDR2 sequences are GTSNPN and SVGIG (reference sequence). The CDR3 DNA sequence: TGTGCCTGGAACTCGGGGGTAAAGACCCAGTACTTC. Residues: CAWNSGVKTQYF. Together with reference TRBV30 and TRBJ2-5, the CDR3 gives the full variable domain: SQTIHQWPATLVQPVGSPLSLECTVEGTSNPNLYWYRQAAGRGLQLLFYSVGIGQISSEVPQNLSASRPQDRQFILSSKKLLLSDSGFYLCAWNSGVKTQYFGPGTRLLVL.

CDR3 region: CASSHYQGSYEQYF. The CDR3, as DNA: TGTGCCAGCAGCCACTACCAGGGTTCCTACGAGCAGTACTTC. The rearrangement joins TRBV11-2 to TRBJ2-7; D is perhaps TRBD1 (5 bases). The V end was cut by 5 bases, the J end by 1 base, with 12 bases between. From germline, CDR1 is SGHAT and CDR2 FQNNGV. The CDR3 is made up of 14 amino acids.

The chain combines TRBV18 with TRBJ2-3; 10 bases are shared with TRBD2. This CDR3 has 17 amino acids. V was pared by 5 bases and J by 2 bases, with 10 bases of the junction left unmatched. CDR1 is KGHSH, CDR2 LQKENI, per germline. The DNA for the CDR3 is TGTGCCAGCTCAGTTAGGACTAGCGGAACCCACACAGATACGCAGTATTTT. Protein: CASSVRTSGTHTDTQYF. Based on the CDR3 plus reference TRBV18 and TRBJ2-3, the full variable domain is NAGVMQNPRHLVRRRGQEARLRCSPMKGHSHVYWYRQLPEEGLKFMVYLQKENIIDESGMPKERFSAEFPKEGPSILRIQQVVRGDSAAYFCASSVRTSGTHTDTQYFGPGTRLTVL.

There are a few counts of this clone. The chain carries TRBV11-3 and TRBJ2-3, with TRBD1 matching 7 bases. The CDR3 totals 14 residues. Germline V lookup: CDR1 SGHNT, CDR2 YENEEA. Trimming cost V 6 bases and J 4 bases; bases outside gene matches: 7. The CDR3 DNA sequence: TGTGCCAGCAGTAGGGACAGAGGCTCAGATACGCAGTATTTT. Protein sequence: CASSRDRGSDTQYF.

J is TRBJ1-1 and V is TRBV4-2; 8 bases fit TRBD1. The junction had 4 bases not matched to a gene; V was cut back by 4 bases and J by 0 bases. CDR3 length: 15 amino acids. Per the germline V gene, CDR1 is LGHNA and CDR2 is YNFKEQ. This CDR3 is CASSPRTGMNTEAFF. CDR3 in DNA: TGTGCCAGCAGCCCCCGGACAGGGATGAACACTGAAGCTTTCTTT.

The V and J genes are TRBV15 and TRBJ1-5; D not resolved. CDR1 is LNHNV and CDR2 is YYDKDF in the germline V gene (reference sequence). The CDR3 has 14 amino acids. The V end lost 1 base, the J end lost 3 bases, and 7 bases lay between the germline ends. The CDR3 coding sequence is TGTGCCACCAGCAGAGGGGCAGACAATCAGCCCCAGCATTTT. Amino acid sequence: CATSRGADNQPQHF.

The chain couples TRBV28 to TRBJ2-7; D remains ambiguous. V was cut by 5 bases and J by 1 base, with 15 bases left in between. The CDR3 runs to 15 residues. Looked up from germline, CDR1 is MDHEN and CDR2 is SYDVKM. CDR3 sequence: CASSPLGAGSYEQYF. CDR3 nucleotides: TGTGCCAGCAGTCCCCTTGGAGCCGGTTCCTACGAGCAGTACTTC. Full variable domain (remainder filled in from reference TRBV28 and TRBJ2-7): DVKVTQSSRYLVKRTGEKVFLECVQDMDHENMFWYRQDPGLGLRLIYFSYDVKMKEKGDIPEGYSVSREKKERFSLILESASTNQTSMYLCASSPLGAGSYEQYFGPGTRLTVT.

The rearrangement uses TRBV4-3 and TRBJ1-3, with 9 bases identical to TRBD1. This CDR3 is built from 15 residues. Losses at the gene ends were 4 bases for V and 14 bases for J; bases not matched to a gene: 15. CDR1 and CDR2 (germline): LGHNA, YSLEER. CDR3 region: CASSRGQGIISHLYF. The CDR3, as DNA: TGCGCCAGCAGCCGGGGACAGGGAATCATAAGCCATTTATATTTT.

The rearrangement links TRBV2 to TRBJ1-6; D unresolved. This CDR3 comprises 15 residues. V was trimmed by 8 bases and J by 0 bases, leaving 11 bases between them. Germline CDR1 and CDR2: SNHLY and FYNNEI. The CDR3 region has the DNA TGTGCCAGCCGGAGGGAGACCTCCTATAATTCACCCCTCCACTTT. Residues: CASRRETSYNSPLHF.

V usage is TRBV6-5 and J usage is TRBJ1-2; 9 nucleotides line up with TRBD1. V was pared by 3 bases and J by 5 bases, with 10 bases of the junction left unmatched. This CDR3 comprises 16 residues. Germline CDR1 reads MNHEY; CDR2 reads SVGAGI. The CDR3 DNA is TGTGCCAGCAGTTATACCGGGACAGGGAGCTTTTATGGCTACACCTTC. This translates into CASSYTGTGSFYGYTF.

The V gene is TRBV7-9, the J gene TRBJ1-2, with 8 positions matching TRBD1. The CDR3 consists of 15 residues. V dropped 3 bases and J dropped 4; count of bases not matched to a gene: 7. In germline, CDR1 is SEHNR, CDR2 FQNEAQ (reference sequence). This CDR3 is CASSFPQGATYGYTF. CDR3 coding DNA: TGTGCCAGCAGCTTCCCCCAGGGGGCGACCTATGGCTACACCTTC.

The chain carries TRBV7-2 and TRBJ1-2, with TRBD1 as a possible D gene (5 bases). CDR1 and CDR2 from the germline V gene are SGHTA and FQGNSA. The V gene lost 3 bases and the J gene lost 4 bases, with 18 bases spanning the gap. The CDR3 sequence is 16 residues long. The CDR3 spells CASSFPGGTGSYGYTF. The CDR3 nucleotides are TGTGCCAGCAGCTTCCCCGGGGGGACGGGGAGCTATGGCTACACCTTC.

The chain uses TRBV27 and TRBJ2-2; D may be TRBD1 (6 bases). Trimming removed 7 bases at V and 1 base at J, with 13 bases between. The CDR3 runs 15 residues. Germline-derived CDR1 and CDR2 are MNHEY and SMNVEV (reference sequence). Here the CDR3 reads CASTPTGLNTGELFF. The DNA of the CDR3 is TGTGCCAGCACCCCTACAGGGCTGAACACCGGGGAGCTGTTTTTT.

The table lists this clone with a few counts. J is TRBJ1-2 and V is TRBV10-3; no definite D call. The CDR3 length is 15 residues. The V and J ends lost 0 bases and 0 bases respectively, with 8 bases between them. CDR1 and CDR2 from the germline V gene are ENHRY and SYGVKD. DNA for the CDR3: TGTGCCATCAGTGAGTCGAGAACGCCTAACTATGGCTACACCTTC. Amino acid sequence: CAISESRTPNYGYTF.